A single sample is the source of the 27 T cell receptor beta chains below, sequenced in a study of blood T cells in healthy people across ages. The second PCR ran roughly 7 to 12 cycles with a sample-barcoded 5' primer and J-beta primers. One entry per CDR3 protein results from TCRdb running MiXCR on the 5' RACE reads. The sample lists roughly 730,000 distinct CDR3 sequences; roughly 50% were seen once. Sequences were obtained from blood. The receptor source for this set is a man aged 40-50 years in good health.

The gene calls are TRBV13 and TRBJ2-3; TRBD1 matches 11 bases. The CDR3 runs to 18 residues. The V gene end was trimmed by 6 bases and the J gene end by 6 bases; junction bases not matched to a gene: 17. Germline V CDR1 and CDR2: PRHDT, FYEKMQ (reference sequence). CDR3 DNA: TGTGCCAGCAGTCGGACAGGGGGCGCTTCACCCAAGTCGGATACGCAGTATTTT. It encodes CASSRTGGASPKSDTQYF.

This clonotype has just a few counts. CDR3 protein: CASSLSRGIQETQYF. DNA for the CDR3: TGCGCCAGCAGCTTGAGTCGGGGGATCCAAGAGACCCAGTACTTC. The chain couples TRBV5-1 to TRBJ2-5; a possible D gene is TRBD2 (6 bases). Germline V CDR1 and CDR2: SGHRS, YFSETQ. The CDR3 totals 15 residues. Trimming pared 1 base from V and 1 base from J, leaving 11 bases between.

This clonotype was observed a few times. This chain joins TRBV20-1 and TRBJ1-5; 9 nucleotides agree with TRBD1. The germline V gene has CDR1 DFQATT and CDR2 SNEGSKA (reference sequence). V lost 3 bases to trimming and J lost 2 bases; unmatched junction nucleotides: 2. The CDR3 spans 14 residues. This CDR3 is CSARGQGGNQPQHF. For the CDR3, the DNA is TGCAGTGCTAGGGGACAGGGTGGCAATCAGCCCCAGCATTTT.

This clonotype appeared a single time. The chain joins TRBV7-9 to TRBJ2-1; 14 positions match TRBD2. CDR1 and CDR2 from the germline V gene are SEHNR and FQNEAQ (reference sequence). The CDR3 totals 17 residues. J lost 6 bases, V lost 5 bases, and 9 bases had no gene match. The CDR3 sequence is CASSVGGLAGVGNEQFF. The CDR3 region has the DNA TGTGCCAGCAGCGTAGGGGGACTAGCGGGAGTTGGCAATGAGCAGTTCTTC.

The V and J genes are TRBV6-5 and TRBJ1-1, with D unresolved. Germline assignment: CDR1 MNHEY and CDR2 SVGAGI. This CDR3 is 14 amino acids long. The V and J ends lost 3 bases and 1 base respectively, with 9 bases between them. This chain's CDR3 is CASSYDTQNTEAFF. In DNA form, the CDR3 reads TGTGCCAGCAGTTATGACACTCAGAACACTGAAGCTTTCTTT.

This sequence joins TRBV12-3 or TRBV12-4 and TRBJ1-2, with D hard to call. Trimming took 3 bases from V and 8 from J, leaving 13 bases between them. The CDR3 spans 13 residues. CDR3 sequence: CASSFNMGLGYTF. Here the CDR3 DNA reads TGTGCCAGCAGTTTTAATATGGGTTTGGGCTACACCTTC.

The chain carries TRBV9 and TRBJ2-4, with D possibly being TRBD2 (6 bases). The last part of the DNA fits TRBJ2-7 better; the J call may be wrong. CDR1 and CDR2 (germline): SGDLS, YYNGEE. The CDR3 length is 15 residues. CDR3 in DNA: TGTGCCAGCAGCGTAGCTTTGGGGGAGGTATACGAGCAGTACTTC. Translation: CASSVALGEVYEQYF.

The chain couples TRBV9 to TRBJ2-5; 8 nucleotides agree with TRBD1. The CDR3 is 14 residues long. The germline CDR1 and CDR2 sequences are SGDLS and YYNGEE. The ends lost 0 bases at V and 11 bases at J; junction bases unmatched: 9. In DNA, the CDR3 is TGTGCCAGCAGCGTAGTCCCAGGGGGCTACAAGCAGTACTTC. Translating it yields CASSVVPGGYKQYF.

The chain is built from TRBV27 and TRBJ1-4; D remains ambiguous. The V and J ends lost 5 bases and 0 bases respectively, with 10 bases between them. The CDR3 has 15 amino acids. Looked up from germline, CDR1 is MNHEY and CDR2 is SMNVEV (reference sequence). As DNA, the CDR3 is TGTGCCAGCAGTCCCGGATCTGCAACTAATGAAAAACTGTTTTTT. Its protein product is CASSPGSATNEKLFF.

The CDR3 loop reads CASTLSRRPSSYNEQYF. The CDR3 nucleotides read TGTGCCAGCACTCTTAGTCGGCGTCCGAGCTCCTACAATGAGCAGTACTTC. This sequence joins TRBV7-2 and TRBJ2-1; D gene ambiguous. TRBJ2-7 matches the DNA end more closely, so the J call is doubtful. This CDR3 is built from 17 residues. Germline assignment: CDR1 SGHTA and CDR2 FQGNSA.

This chain connects TRBV10-3 to TRBJ1-1; D perhaps matches TRBD1 (6 bases). V lost 5 bases to trimming and J lost 5 bases, with 18 bases between them. The CDR3 covers 15 residues. Germline V gene lookup returns CDR1 ENHRY and CDR2 SYGVKD. The CDR3: CAISTRPGEATEAFF. The CDR3 coding sequence is TGTGCCATCAGTACTCGGCCAGGGGAGGCTACTGAAGCTTTCTTT.

This chain uses TRBV6-6 with TRBJ1-1; 7 positions match TRBD1. Germline CDR1 and CDR2: MNHNY and SVGAGI (reference sequence). The trim removed 2 bases at V and 10 bases at J, leaving 10 bases unmatched. The CDR3 is 14 amino acids. The CDR3 spells CASSYPTGVRGAFF. CDR3 DNA sequence: TGTGCCAGCAGTTACCCCACAGGGGTCCGGGGAGCTTTCTTT.

A word on this clonotype: The junction does not match germline at one end; this may be a read error. CDR3 amino acids: CSVEEGSGANVPTF. The CDR3 DNA reads as TGCAGCGTTGAAGAGGGCTCTGGGGCCAACGTCCCGACTTTC. The chain carries TRBV29-1 and TRBJ2-6; TRBD1 might be the D (5 bases). Germline V gives CDR1 SQVTM, CDR2 ANQGSEA. The CDR3 length is 14 residues.

As concerns this clonotype: One end of the junction varies from germline; a read error may be responsible. This chain connects TRBV5-6 to TRBJ1-2; no firm D call. CDR1 and CDR2 (germline): SGHDT, YYEEEE. The CDR3 loop spans 12 amino acids. Here the CDR3 DNA reads TGCGCCAGCAGCTTGGCCGACGGCCGCTACACCTTC. Protein product: CASSLADGRYTF.

The chain combines TRBV7-2 with TRBJ2-5; 8 bases agree with TRBD2. V lost 5 bases and J lost 11; bases outside the gene matches: 16. CDR1 SGHTA and CDR2 FQGNSA come from the germline V gene. The CDR3 is made up of 15 amino acids. CDR3 sequence (DNA): TGTGCCAGCAGCCTCGGGAGGGACCCTTTGAATGAGCAGTACTTC. Its translation is CASSLGRDPLNEQYF.

V gene TRBV7-9 combines with J gene TRBJ2-7; the match to TRBD2 covers 9 bases. Trimming at V came to 6 bases and at J to 5 bases, leaving 5 bases not matched to a gene. This CDR3 is 13 amino acids long. Germline CDR1 SEHNR, CDR2 FQNEAQ (reference sequence). CDR3 in amino acids: CASSSGSRDEQYF. CDR3 DNA sequence: TGTGCCAGCAGTAGCGGGAGTCGGGACGAGCAGTACTTC.

This clonotype was observed a few times. The chain combines TRBV4-2 with TRBJ2-6; D is tentatively TRBD1 or TRBD2 (5 bases each). Germline-derived CDR1 and CDR2 are LGHNA and YNFKEQ. Trimming took off 0 bases at V and 2 bases at J, with 14 bases between the two ends. The CDR3 sequence is 18 residues long. CDR3 coding DNA: TGTGCCAGCAGCCAAGAAATGATCTGGGGGACTGGGGCCAACGTCCTGACTTTC. Protein sequence: CASSQEMIWGTGANVLTF.

This clonotype has more than one count but fewer than ten. V is TRBV4-1 and J is TRBJ2-1, with D unresolved. From germline, CDR1 is MGHRA and CDR2 YSYEKL. Between the trimmed V and J ends, which lost 1 base and 1 base, there was a span of 8 bases. The length of the CDR3 is 15 residues. CDR3 sequence (DNA): TGCGCCAGCAGCCAAGGCTGGGGTTCCTACAATGAGCAGTTCTTC. Residues: CASSQGWGSYNEQFF.

The genes are TRBV29-1 and TRBJ2-5; 7 nucleotides agree with TRBD2. V lost 6 bases and J lost 4; bases outside the gene matches: 2. This CDR3 contains 11 residues. The germline gives CDR1 SQVTM, CDR2 ANQGSEA. This chain's CDR3 is CSVPSGETQYF. CDR3 DNA sequence: TGCAGCGTACCTAGCGGAGAGACCCAGTACTTC.

This chain uses TRBV24-1 with TRBJ2-1, with no clear D. Germline CDR1 is KGHDR and CDR2 is SFDVKD. Trimming pared 6 bases from V and 10 bases from J, leaving 18 bases between. This CDR3 contains 14 residues. The CDR3: CATSPKERFREQFF. CDR3 DNA sequence: TGTGCCACCAGTCCGAAAGAACGGTTCCGCGAGCAGTTCTTC.

This clonotype was counted a single time. The V call is TRBV3-1, the J call TRBJ1-2, with a possible D match to TRBD1 (6 bases). Germline V CDR1 and CDR2: LGHDT, YNNKEL (reference sequence). Trimming took 4 bases from V and 2 from J, leaving 14 bases between them. This CDR3 contains 15 residues. The DNA of the CDR3 is TGTGCCAGCAGCCGCCCCGGGCAGGGGAACTATGGCTACACCTTC. It translates to CASSRPGQGNYGYTF.

J is TRBJ1-5 and V is TRBV4-3; no clear D. This CDR3 region has 15 residues. With 5 bases removed from V and 3 bases from J, the gap between germline ends came to 14 bases. CDR1 is LGHNA, CDR2 YSLEER, per germline. Here the CDR3 reads CASSSGLGINQPQHF. CDR3 sequence (DNA): TGCGCCAGCAGCTCGGGGTTGGGTATCAATCAGCCCCAGCATTTT.

This clonotype was counted between two and nine times. This sequence joins TRBV20-1 and TRBJ2-7; the match to TRBD2 covers 9 bases. Germline CDR1 and CDR2: DFQATT and SNEGSKA (reference sequence). The CDR3 has 16 residues. V was clipped by 0 bases and J by 5 bases; unmatched bases: 11. CDR3 bases: TGCAGTGCTAGAGACCCCCAGGGACTAGCTGTTGACGAGCAGTACTTC. Translating gives CSARDPQGLAVDEQYF.

The chain joins TRBV4-1 to TRBJ2-3; possibly TRBD2 for D (6 bases). Looked up from germline, CDR1 is MGHRA and CDR2 is YSYEKL. The V end was cut by 2 bases, the J end by 6 bases, with 12 bases between. The CDR3 extends over 14 amino acids. The CDR3 loop reads CASSQLLATDTQYF. CDR3 coding DNA: TGCGCCAGCAGCCAACTCCTAGCGACGGATACGCAGTATTTT.

CDR3 residues: CASSSPSGQGSNQPQHF. CDR3 DNA: TGTGCCAGCAGTTCCCCATCTGGACAGGGGAGCAATCAGCCCCAGCATTTT. The rearrangement links TRBV28 to TRBJ1-5; 9 bases are a match to TRBD1. CDR1 is MDHEN, CDR2 SYDVKM, per germline. CDR3 length: 17 residues. V was pared by 4 bases and J by 1 base, with 8 bases of the junction left unmatched.

The V gene is TRBV7-9, the J gene TRBJ1-4; possibly TRBD1 for D (5 bases). V was trimmed by 1 base and J by 3 bases, leaving 12 bases between them. This CDR3 has 16 amino acids. Germline loops: CDR1 SEHNR, CDR2 FQNEAQ (reference sequence). The CDR3 DNA reads TGTGCCAGCAGCTTAGTGGGGCAGGACCCTAATGAAAAACTGTTTTTT. Translation: CASSLVGQDPNEKLFF.

The chain combines TRBV4-3 with TRBJ1-1, with D possibly being TRBD1 (5 bases). This CDR3 spans 14 amino acids. Germline CDR1 reads LGHNA; CDR2 reads YSLEER. V was trimmed by 1 base and J by 4 bases, leaving 10 bases between them. As DNA, the CDR3 is TGCGCCAGCAGCCAAGGGGGGTATTCCACTGAAGCTTTCTTT. Encoded protein: CASSQGGYSTEAFF.